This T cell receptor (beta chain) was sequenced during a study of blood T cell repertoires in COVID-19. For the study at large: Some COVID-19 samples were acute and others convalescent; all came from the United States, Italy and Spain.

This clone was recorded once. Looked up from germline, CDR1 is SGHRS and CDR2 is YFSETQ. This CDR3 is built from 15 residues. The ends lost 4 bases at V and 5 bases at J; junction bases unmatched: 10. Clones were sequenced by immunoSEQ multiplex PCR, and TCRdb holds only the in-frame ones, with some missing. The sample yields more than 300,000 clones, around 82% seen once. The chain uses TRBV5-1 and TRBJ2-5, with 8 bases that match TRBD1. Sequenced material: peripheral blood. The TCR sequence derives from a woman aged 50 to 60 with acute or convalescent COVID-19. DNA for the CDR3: TGCGCCAGCAGCCTGACAGGGGCCCCCCTCGAGACCCAGTACTTC. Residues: CASSLTGAPLETQYF.